This TCR beta chain derives from a study of shared clonotypes between healthy human individuals. Deep-level settings were used for running the assay. The assay was immunoSEQ multiplex PCR, and TCRdb's table has in-frame clones only and misses some. The data contain 300,000 to 400,000 clones, about 70% of them singletons. Of note for this clone: Its antigen is currently unknown.

Overall study findings and caveats: Among the subsets, naive ones generally showed larger estimated richness than memory ones.

The study drew its donors from healthy HIV-negative adults without recent acute infections or vaccinations. Among the donors, all were Caucasian adults who lived in Nashville, Tennessee. The specimen sequenced was memory CD4+ T cells sorted from blood. The subset denotes: CD45RA-negative fraction. This TCR came from a young man in good health.

Here the CDR3 reads CASSLVETGTLGSYEQYF. The CDR3, as DNA: TGTGCCAGCAGCTTAGTTGAAACCGGGACCCTCGGGAGCTACGAGCAGTACTTC. The chain couples TRBV7-6 to TRBJ2-7, with a tentative D call TRBD2 (6 bases). The length of the CDR3 is 18 residues. V lost 1 base, J lost 3 bases, and 22 bases lay in between. The germline V gene has CDR1 SGHVS and CDR2 FNYEAQ.